The next 18 T cell receptor beta chains were all read from a single sample in a study of shared clonotypes between healthy human individuals. Some clones are missing from TCRdb's copy, which holds only in-frame ones; the method was immunoSEQ multiplex PCR. The sample lists 1.5 million to 2.5 million clones; roughly 95% were seen once. CD45RO-negative, CCR7-positively selected cells formed the naive CD8 fraction, excluding terminally differentiated effector memory CD45RA+ cells. The sequenced sample consisted of naive CD8+ T cells sorted from blood. These receptors were obtained from a man younger than 30 in good health.

This clone has a single count. This chain uses TRBV6-1 with TRBJ2-7, with 11 bases aligning to TRBD2. Germline CDR1 is MNHNS and CDR2 is SASEGT. Trimming removed 3 bases from V and 0 bases from J; junction bases left unmatched: 4. The CDR3 loop spans 16 amino acids. CDR3 sequence (DNA): TGTGCCAGCAGTGAGGTAGCGGGAGGGATCTCCTACGAGCAGTACTTC. Translation: CASSEVAGGISYEQYF.

The V and J genes are TRBV2 and TRBJ2-7, with 8 bases fitting TRBD1. Germline V gene data show CDR1 as SNHLY and CDR2 as FYNNEI. The CDR3 totals 18 residues. Trimming cost V 3 bases and J 0 bases; bases outside gene matches: 13. Here the CDR3 reads CASSDSTGEGFSSYEQYF. CDR3 DNA: TGTGCCAGCAGTGACTCGACAGGGGAAGGATTTAGCTCCTACGAGCAGTACTTC.

The CDR3 coding sequence is TGTGCCAGCAGCGTAGGAGACGGGGGGGCCTACGAGCAGTACTTC. Translation: CASSVGDGGAYEQYF. The chain couples TRBV9 to TRBJ2-7, with 8 bases lining up with TRBD2. Germline trimming cut 0 bases from V and 2 bases from J; bases unmatched to any gene: 4. Germline assignment: CDR1 SGDLS and CDR2 YYNGEE. The CDR3 extends over 15 amino acids.

The J gene is TRBJ1-2, the V gene TRBV6-1; 8 bases are shared with TRBD1. CDR1 is MNHNS and CDR2 is SASEGT in the germline V gene. The ends lost 6 bases at V and 5 bases at J; junction bases unmatched: 5. This CDR3 contains 13 residues. CDR3 loop: CASRTGAGYGYTF. CDR3 DNA sequence: TGTGCCAGCAGGACAGGGGCCGGATATGGCTACACCTTC.

This chain links TRBV18 with TRBJ2-7; D call uncertain. The CDR3 sequence is 15 residues long. Deletions cut 0 bases from V and 3 bases from J, with 12 bases between. Germline CDR1 and CDR2: KGHSH and LQKENI. Written as DNA, the CDR3 is TGTGCCAGCTCACCACCGACCGCACCTTACTACGAGCAGTACTTC. Its translation: CASSPPTAPYYEQYF.

The CDR3 DNA is TGTGCCAGCAGTGACTGGCCAGTCAATCAGCCCCAGCATTTT. The encoded protein is CASSDWPVNQPQHF. The rearrangement links TRBV25-1 to TRBJ1-5, with D unclear. CDR3 length equals 14 residues. Per germline, CDR1 MGHDK and CDR2 SYGVNS. Trimming removed 3 bases from V and 3 bases from J, with 9 bases in between.

The CDR3 coding sequence is TGCGCCAGCAACCCATTGACAGGGGGGACGGGTGGCTACACCTTC. Its protein product is CASNPLTGGTGGYTF. The rearrangement links TRBV4-1 to TRBJ1-2; 9 bases are shared with TRBD1. J lost 7 bases, V lost 7 bases, and 13 bases had no gene match. The CDR3 length is 15 residues. CDR1 MGHRA and CDR2 YSYEKL come from the germline V gene.

This chain uses TRBV6-5 with TRBJ1-2, with 7 bases lining up with TRBD1. The CDR3 loop spans 15 amino acids. CDR1 and CDR2 (germline): MNHEY, SVGAGI. J was trimmed by 7 bases and V by 0 bases; bases with no gene match: 8. For the CDR3, the DNA is TGTGCCAGCAGTTACTCGGAGGGGGCGGAAACTGGCTACACCTTC. It specifies CASSYSEGAETGYTF.

This chain uses TRBV2 with TRBJ2-2, with 7 bases matching TRBD2. CDR3 length: 15 amino acids. Germline V gene lookup returns CDR1 SNHLY and CDR2 FYNNEI. Trimming took 8 bases from V and 9 from J; bases not matched to a gene: 15. The CDR3 region is CASERAGEGIRELFF. The CDR3 DNA reads TGTGCCAGCGAGCGGGCGGGAGAGGGGATCCGGGAGCTGTTTTTT.

This clone was recorded once. The chain has TRBV29-1 and TRBJ2-1; D is perhaps TRBD1 (6 bases). CDR3 length equals 16 residues. V was trimmed by 6 bases and J by 4 bases, leaving 22 bases between them. Per germline, CDR1 SQVTM and CDR2 ANQGSEA. CDR3 loop: CSVTLQMGAGYNEQFF. The CDR3 bases are TGCAGCGTCACTTTACAGATGGGGGCGGGTTACAATGAGCAGTTCTTC.

This chain uses TRBV7-2 with TRBJ2-7; D gene uncertain. There are 13 residues in the CDR3. Germline V gene data show CDR1 as SGHTA and CDR2 as FQGNSA. V lost 0 bases to trimming and J lost 6 bases, with 9 bases between them. The CDR3 protein is CASSLAPAFEQYF. CDR3 bases: TGTGCCAGCAGCTTAGCGCCAGCCTTCGAGCAGTACTTC.

Note on this clone: This sample includes further DNA sequences coding for the same CDR3. The rearrangement links TRBV11-2 to TRBJ2-7; D unresolved. CDR3 size: 12 residues. Germline V gene lookup returns CDR1 SGHAT and CDR2 FQNNGV. V was trimmed by 1 base and J by 6 bases, leaving 7 bases between them. CDR3 in amino acids: CASSLGPGEQYF. In nucleotides, the CDR3 is TGTGCCAGCAGCTTAGGGCCAGGCGAGCAGTACTTC. Together with reference TRBV11-2 and TRBJ2-7, the CDR3 gives the full variable domain: EAGVAQSPRYKIIEKRQSVAFWCNPISGHATLYWYQQILGQGPKLLIQFQNNGVVDDSQLPKDRFSAERLKGVDSTLKIQPAKLEDSAVYLCASSLGPGEQYFGPGTRLTVT.

This chain links TRBV6-5 with TRBJ2-1, with TRBD2 identical over 10 bases. From germline, CDR1 is MNHEY and CDR2 SVGAGI. Trimming cost V 0 bases and J 5 bases; bases outside gene matches: 4. CDR3 length: 16 residues. The CDR3 reads CASSYSGTSAHNEQFF. The CDR3 coding sequence is TGTGCCAGCAGTTACTCCGGGACTAGCGCCCACAATGAGCAGTTCTTC.

This clone appeared once. This chain links TRBV18 with TRBJ1-1; TRBD1 is a possible D gene (5 bases). This CDR3 region has 15 residues. Between the trimmed V and J ends, which lost 3 bases and 4 bases, there was a span of 15 bases. The germline CDR1 and CDR2 sequences are KGHSH and LQKENI. The CDR3 protein is CASSPWRGEGTEAFF. The CDR3 coding sequence is TGTGCCAGCTCACCTTGGCGGGGCGAAGGCACTGAAGCTTTCTTT.

This rearrangement joins TRBV7-9 to TRBJ2-7, with D perhaps being TRBD1 or TRBD2 (5 bases each). Deletions cut 5 bases from V and 2 bases from J, with 19 bases between. The CDR3 loop spans 16 amino acids. The germline gives CDR1 SEHNR, CDR2 FQNEAQ (reference sequence). The CDR3 spells CASSEGGQGPTYEQYF. The CDR3, as DNA: TGTGCCAGCAGCGAAGGCGGGCAGGGCCCCACCTACGAGCAGTACTTC.

The rearrangement joins TRBV7-8 to TRBJ2-7, with D perhaps TRBD2 (6 bases). This CDR3 comprises 14 residues. Trimming removed 2 bases at V and 2 bases at J, with 10 bases between. Germline-derived CDR1 and CDR2 are SGHVS and FQNEAQ. DNA of the CDR3: TGTGCCAGCAGCTTAATTAGCGGTCCCTACGAGCAGTACTTC. It codes for CASSLISGPYEQYF.

The chain carries TRBV5-8 and TRBJ1-4; the D is unclear. This CDR3 region has 14 residues. CDR1 is SGHTS and CDR2 is YDEGEE in the germline V gene. The V gene lost 2 bases and the J gene lost 8 bases, with 13 bases spanning the gap. CDR3 region: CASSLSLGYEKLFF. The CDR3 nucleotides are TGTGCCAGCAGCTTAAGCCTAGGTTACGAAAAACTGTTTTTT.

The rearrangement links TRBV18 to TRBJ2-2, with TRBD2 as a possible D gene (6 bases). There are 15 residues in the CDR3. V lost 2 bases and J lost 4, with 11 bases in between. Germline loops: CDR1 KGHSH, CDR2 LQKENI. The CDR3 coding sequence is TGTGCCAGCTCACCAGGGACGGGAGTCACCGGGGAGCTGTTTTTT. Residues: CASSPGTGVTGELFF.